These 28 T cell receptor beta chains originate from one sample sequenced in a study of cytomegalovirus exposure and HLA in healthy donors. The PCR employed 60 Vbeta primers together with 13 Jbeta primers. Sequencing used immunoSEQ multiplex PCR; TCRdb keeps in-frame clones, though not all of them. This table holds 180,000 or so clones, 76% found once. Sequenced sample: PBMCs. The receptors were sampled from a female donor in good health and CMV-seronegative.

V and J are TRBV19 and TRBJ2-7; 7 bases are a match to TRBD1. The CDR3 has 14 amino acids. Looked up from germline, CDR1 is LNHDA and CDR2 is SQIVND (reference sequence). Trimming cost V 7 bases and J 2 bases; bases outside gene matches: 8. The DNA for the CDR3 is TGTGCCAGTAACACCGGGACAGAGGCCTACGAGCAGTACTTC. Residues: CASNTGTEAYEQYF.

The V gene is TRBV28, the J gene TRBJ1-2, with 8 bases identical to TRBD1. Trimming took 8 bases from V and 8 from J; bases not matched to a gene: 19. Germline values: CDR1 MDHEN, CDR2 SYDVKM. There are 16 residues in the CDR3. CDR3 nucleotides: TGTGCCAGCTTGTCTTCCCCCCTCGCCAGGGGGCACGGCTACACCTTC. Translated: CASLSSPLARGHGYTF.

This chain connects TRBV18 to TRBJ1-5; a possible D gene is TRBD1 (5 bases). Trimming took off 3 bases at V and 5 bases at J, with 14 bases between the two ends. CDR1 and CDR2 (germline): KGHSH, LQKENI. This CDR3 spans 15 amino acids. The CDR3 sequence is CASSPATQGDQPQHF. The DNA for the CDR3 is TGTGCCAGCTCACCTGCGACACAAGGGGATCAGCCCCAGCATTTT.

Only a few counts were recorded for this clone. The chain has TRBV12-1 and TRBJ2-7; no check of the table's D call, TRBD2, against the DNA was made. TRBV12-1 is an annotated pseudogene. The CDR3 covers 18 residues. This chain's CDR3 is CASSFVVHPASGPSEQYF. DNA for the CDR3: TGTGCCAGCAGCTTTGTAGTGCACCCGGCTAGCGGACCCTCCGAGCAGTACTTC.

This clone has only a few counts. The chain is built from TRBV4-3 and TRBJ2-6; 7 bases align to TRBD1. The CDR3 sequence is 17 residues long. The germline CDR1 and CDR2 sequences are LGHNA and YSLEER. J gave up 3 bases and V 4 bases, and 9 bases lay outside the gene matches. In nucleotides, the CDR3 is TGCGCCAGCAGCCTACGGCTAACAGGGGATGGGGCCAACGTCCTGACTTTC. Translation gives CASSLRLTGDGANVLTF.

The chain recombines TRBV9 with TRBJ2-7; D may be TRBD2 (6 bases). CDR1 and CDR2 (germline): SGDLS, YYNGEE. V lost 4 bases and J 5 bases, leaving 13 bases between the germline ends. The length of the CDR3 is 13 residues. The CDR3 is CASSSEGLDEQYF. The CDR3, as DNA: TGTGCCAGCAGCTCGGAGGGATTGGACGAGCAGTACTTC.

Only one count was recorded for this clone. The CDR3, as DNA: TGTGCCAGCAGCTCATGGCGGACTAGCGACAATGAGCAGTTCTTC. Residues: CASSSWRTSDNEQFF. The rearrangement links TRBV11-2 to TRBJ2-1; 9 bases line up with TRBD2. The CDR3 length is 15 residues. The V and J ends lost 4 bases and 5 bases, in that order; junction bases with no gene match: 6. Germline V lookup: CDR1 SGHAT, CDR2 FQNNGV.

This CDR3 reads CASSDPISGGVGDTQYF. CDR3 nucleotide sequence: TGCGCCAGCAGCGATCCAATTAGCGGGGGGGTTGGAGATACGCAGTATTTT. The chain joins TRBV5-1 to TRBJ2-3; TRBD2 aligns across 11 bases. Trimming at V came to 4 bases and at J to 5 bases, leaving 12 bases not matched to a gene. This CDR3 spans 17 amino acids. Germline V gene data show CDR1 as SGHRS and CDR2 as YFSETQ. Combining the CDR3 with reference TRBV5-1 and TRBJ2-3 gives the whole variable domain KAGVTQTPRYLIKTRGQQVTLSCSPISGHRSVSWYQQTPGQGLQFLFEYFSETQRNKGNFPGRFSGRQFSNSRSEMNVSTLELGDSALYLCASSDPISGGVGDTQYFGPGTRLTVL.

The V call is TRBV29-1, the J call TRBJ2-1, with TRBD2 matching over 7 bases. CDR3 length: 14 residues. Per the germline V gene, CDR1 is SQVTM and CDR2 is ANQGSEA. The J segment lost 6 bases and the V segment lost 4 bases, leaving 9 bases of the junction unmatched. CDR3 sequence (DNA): TGCAGCGTTGTCGGCGGGAGAGGGGCCAATGAGCAGTTCTTC. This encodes CSVVGGRGANEQFF.

The CDR3 here is CASSLRTGGGWSPLHF. The CDR3 DNA sequence: TGTGCCAGCAGCCTCCGGACAGGGGGCGGGTGGTCACCCCTCCACTTT. This chain uses TRBV11-2 with TRBJ1-6, with 11 bases aligning to TRBD1. Per germline, CDR1 SGHAT and CDR2 FQNNGV. The CDR3 extends over 16 amino acids. V gave up 5 bases and J gave up 10 bases; unmatched junction bases: 10.

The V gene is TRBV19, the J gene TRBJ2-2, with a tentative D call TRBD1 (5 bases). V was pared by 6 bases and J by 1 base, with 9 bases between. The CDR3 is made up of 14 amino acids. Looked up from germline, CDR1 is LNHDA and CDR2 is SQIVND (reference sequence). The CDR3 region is CASRPGMNTGELFF. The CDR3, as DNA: TGTGCCAGTAGACCAGGGATGAACACCGGGGAGCTGTTTTTT.

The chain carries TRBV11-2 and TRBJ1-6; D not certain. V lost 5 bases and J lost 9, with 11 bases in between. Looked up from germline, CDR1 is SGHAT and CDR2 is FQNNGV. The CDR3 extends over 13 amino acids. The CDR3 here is CASSPTDRSPLHF. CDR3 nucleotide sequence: TGTGCCAGCAGCCCTACCGATCGTTCACCCCTCCACTTT. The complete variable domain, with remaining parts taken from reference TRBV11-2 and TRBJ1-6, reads EAGVAQSPRYKIIEKRQSVAFWCNPISGHATLYWYQQILGQGPKLLIQFQNNGVVDDSQLPKDRFSAERLKGVDSTLKIQPAKLEDSAVYLCASSPTDRSPLHFGNGTRLTVT.

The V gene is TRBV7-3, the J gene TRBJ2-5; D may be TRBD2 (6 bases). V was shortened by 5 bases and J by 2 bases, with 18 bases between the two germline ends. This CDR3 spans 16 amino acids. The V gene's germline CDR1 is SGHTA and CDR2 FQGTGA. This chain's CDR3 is CASSLGSGGGQETQYF. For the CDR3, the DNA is TGTGCCAGCAGCCTAGGGTCTGGGGGAGGACAAGAGACCCAGTACTTC.

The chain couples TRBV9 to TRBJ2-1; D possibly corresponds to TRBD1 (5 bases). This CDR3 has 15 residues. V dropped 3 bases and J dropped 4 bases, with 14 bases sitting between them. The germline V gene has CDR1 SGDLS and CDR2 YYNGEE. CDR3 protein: CASSATEAKYNEQFF. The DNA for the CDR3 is TGTGCCAGCAGCGCGACAGAAGCTAAATACAATGAGCAGTTCTTC.

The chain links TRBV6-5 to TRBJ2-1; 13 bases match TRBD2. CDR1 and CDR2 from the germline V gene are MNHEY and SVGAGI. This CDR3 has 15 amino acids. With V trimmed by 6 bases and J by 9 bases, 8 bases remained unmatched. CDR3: CASSEPGLAGSEQFF. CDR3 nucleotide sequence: TGTGCCAGCAGCGAACCGGGACTAGCGGGAAGTGAGCAGTTCTTC.

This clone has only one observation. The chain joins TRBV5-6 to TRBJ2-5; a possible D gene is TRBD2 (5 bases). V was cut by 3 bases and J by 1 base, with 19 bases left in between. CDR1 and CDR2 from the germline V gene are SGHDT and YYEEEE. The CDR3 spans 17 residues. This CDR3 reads CASSWLAAEGAQETQYF. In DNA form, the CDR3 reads TGTGCCAGCAGCTGGCTTGCGGCCGAGGGTGCCCAAGAGACCCAGTACTTC.

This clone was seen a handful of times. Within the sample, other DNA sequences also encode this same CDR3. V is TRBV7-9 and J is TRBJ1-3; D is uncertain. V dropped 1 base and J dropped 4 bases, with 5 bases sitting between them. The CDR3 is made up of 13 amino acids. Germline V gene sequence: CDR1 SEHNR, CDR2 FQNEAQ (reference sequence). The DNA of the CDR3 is TGTGCCAGCAGCTTAGGGCAGGGAAACACCATATATTTT. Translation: CASSLGQGNTIYF.

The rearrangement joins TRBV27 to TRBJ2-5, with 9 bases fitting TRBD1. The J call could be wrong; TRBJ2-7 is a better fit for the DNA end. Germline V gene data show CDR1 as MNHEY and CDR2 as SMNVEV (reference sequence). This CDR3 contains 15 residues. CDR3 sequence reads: CASSPYRDRAYEQYF. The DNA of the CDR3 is TGTGCCAGCAGTCCGTACCGGGACAGGGCTTACGAGCAGTACTTC.

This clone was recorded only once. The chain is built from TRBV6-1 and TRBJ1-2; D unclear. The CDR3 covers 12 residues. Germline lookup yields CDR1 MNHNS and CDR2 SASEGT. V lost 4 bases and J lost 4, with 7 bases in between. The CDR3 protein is CASSAEPYGYTF. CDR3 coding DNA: TGTGCCAGCAGTGCGGAGCCCTATGGCTACACCTTC.

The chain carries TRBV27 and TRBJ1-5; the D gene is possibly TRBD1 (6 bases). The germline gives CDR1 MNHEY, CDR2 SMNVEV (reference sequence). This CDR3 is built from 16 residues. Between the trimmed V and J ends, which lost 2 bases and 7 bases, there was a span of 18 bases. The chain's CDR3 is CASSLGDRPFGQPQHF. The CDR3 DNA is TGTGCCAGCAGTTTAGGCGACAGGCCTTTCGGGCAGCCCCAGCATTTT.

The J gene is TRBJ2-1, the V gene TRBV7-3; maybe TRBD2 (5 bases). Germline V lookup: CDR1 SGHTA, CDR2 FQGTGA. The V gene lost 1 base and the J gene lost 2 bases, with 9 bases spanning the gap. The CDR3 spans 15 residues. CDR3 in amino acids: CASSLRGQAYNEQFF. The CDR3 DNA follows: TGTGCCAGCAGCTTAAGAGGGCAAGCCTACAATGAGCAGTTCTTC.

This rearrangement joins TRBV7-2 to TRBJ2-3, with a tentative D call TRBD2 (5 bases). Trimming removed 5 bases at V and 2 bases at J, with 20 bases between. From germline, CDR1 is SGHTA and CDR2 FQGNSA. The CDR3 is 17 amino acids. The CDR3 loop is CASSRRGPYDPTDTQYF. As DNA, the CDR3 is TGTGCCAGCAGCCGCCGCGGGCCTTACGACCCCACAGATACGCAGTATTTT.

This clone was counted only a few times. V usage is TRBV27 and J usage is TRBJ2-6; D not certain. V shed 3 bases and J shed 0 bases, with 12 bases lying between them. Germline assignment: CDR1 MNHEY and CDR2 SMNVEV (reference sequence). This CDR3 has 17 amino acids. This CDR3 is CASSFTFSSSGANVLTF. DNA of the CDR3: TGTGCCAGCAGTTTCACCTTTAGCAGCTCTGGGGCCAACGTCCTGACTTTC.

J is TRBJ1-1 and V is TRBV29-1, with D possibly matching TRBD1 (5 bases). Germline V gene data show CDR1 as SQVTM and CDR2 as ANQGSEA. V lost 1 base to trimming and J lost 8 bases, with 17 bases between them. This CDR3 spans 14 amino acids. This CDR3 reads CSVEAWRKGREAFF. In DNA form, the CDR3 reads TGCAGCGTTGAAGCCTGGCGGAAGGGGCGAGAAGCTTTCTTT.

The CDR3 DNA sequence: TGTGCCAGCAGCTTCGACAGTATATTACTCGAGCAGTACTTC. This codes for CASSFDSILLEQYF. V gene TRBV7-2 combines with J gene TRBJ2-7; maybe TRBD1 (5 bases). The CDR3 is 14 amino acids. Germline lookup yields CDR1 SGHTA and CDR2 FQGNSA. The V and J ends lost 3 bases and 6 bases respectively, with 15 bases between them.

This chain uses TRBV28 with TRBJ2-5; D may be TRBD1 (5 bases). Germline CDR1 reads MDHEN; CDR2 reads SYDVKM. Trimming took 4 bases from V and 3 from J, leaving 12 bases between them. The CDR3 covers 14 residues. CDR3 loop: CASSYQGSKETQYF. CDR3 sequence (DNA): TGTGCCAGCAGTTATCAGGGAAGCAAAGAGACCCAGTACTTC.

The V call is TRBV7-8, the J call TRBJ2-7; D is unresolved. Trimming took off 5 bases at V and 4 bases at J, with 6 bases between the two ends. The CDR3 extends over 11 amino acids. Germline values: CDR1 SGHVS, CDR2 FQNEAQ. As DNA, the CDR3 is TGTGCCAGCAGCCAGATGTACGAGCAGTACTTC. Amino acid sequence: CASSQMYEQYF.

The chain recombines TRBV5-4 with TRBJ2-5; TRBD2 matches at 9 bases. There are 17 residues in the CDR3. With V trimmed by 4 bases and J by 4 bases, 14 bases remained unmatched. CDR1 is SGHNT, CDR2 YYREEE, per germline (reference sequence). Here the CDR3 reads CASSPGGVAGAGETQYF. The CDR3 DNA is TGTGCCAGCAGCCCCGGAGGCGTAGCGGGAGCGGGAGAGACCCAGTACTTC.